Shown below are 29 T cell receptor beta chains from a single sample sequenced in a study of blood T cells in healthy people across ages. Using a J-beta primer mix together with a sample-barcoded 5' primer, a second PCR was run for roughly 7 to 12 cycles. Via MiXCR, TCRdb re-called the 5' RACE reads, giving one row per CDR3 protein. The table lists 1,300,000 or so distinct CDR3 sequences, around 59% of them singletons. The material sequenced was blood. Receptors originate from a man younger than 35 in good health.

The CDR3 bases are TGCAGTGCTAGAGATCTTGAACAGGCTGAGTACTTC. It is translated as CSARDLEQAEYF. V usage is TRBV20-1 and J usage is TRBJ2-5; possible D gene TRBD1, 5 bases. Germline V gives CDR1 DFQATT, CDR2 SNEGSKA (reference sequence). This CDR3 region has 12 residues. V was clipped by 0 bases and J by 12 bases, with 14 bases between them.

The J gene is TRBJ1-2, the V gene TRBV6-2 or TRBV6-3; maybe TRBD1 (5 bases). V was pared by 5 bases and J by 4 bases, with 14 bases between. Germline CDR1 MNHEY, CDR2 SVGEGT. The CDR3 runs to 14 residues. CDR3 coding DNA: TGTGCCAGCAGTGCCGGGAGGGGCGTCTATGGCTACACCTTC. Translation: CASSAGRGVYGYTF.

The chain joins TRBV12-3 or TRBV12-4 to TRBJ2-4; 9 bases are shared with TRBD2. The J call is in doubt because the DNA end fits TRBJ2-7 better. This CDR3 is built from 13 residues. This CDR3 reads CASRGLADYEQYF. CDR3 in DNA: TGTGCCAGCAGGGGACTAGCAGACTACGAGCAGTACTTC.

This clonotype was counted only a few times. The chain uses TRBV12-3 or TRBV12-4 and TRBJ1-2; perhaps TRBD1 as D (5 bases). Trimming removed 2 bases from V and 4 bases from J, with 14 bases in between. This CDR3 contains 15 residues. CDR3 protein: CASSLTGQGSYGYTF. CDR3 in DNA: TGTGCCAGCAGTTTAACTGGGCAGGGATCCTATGGCTACACCTTC.

The chain has TRBV4-3 and TRBJ2-7; TRBD2 is a possible D gene (6 bases). The tail of the sequence fits TRBJ2-5 better, so the J call may be wrong. CDR1 and CDR2 (germline): LGHNA, YSLEER. The CDR3 consists of 15 residues. CDR3 DNA sequence: TGCGCCAGCAGCCAAGAATTCTCCCCAGCGGGGACCCAGTACTTC. Protein: CASSQEFSPAGTQYF.

The DNA of the CDR3 is TGTGCCAGTGGAAATAGGGGGCTGGTAGGCCAAGAGACCCAGTACTTC. It codes for CASGNRGLVGQETQYF. V gene TRBV19 combines with J gene TRBJ2-5, with 7 bases lining up with TRBD1. J was trimmed by 1 base and V by 8 bases; bases with no gene match: 13. This CDR3 has 16 residues. The germline CDR1 and CDR2 sequences are LNHDA and SQIVND (reference sequence). The variable domain in full, with the rest retrieved from reference TRBV19 and TRBJ2-5, is DGGITQSPKYLFRKEGQNVTLSCEQNLNHDAMYWYRQDPGQGLRLIYYSQIVNDFQKGDIAEGYSVSREKKESFPLTVTSAQKNPTAFYLCASGNRGLVGQETQYFGPGTRLLVL.

This clonotype was detected a few times. The chain carries TRBV21-1 and TRBJ2-7. TRBV21-1 is an annotated pseudogene. The CDR3 is 15 amino acids. CDR3: CASSKETVYPYEQYF. Written as DNA, the CDR3 is TGTGCCAGCAGCAAAGAAACAGTCTACCCCTACGAGCAGTACTTC.

This clonotype has more than one count but fewer than ten. The chain has TRBV20-1 and TRBJ2-7; D unclear. Trimming removed 0 bases at V and 0 bases at J, with 6 bases between. From germline, CDR1 is DFQATT and CDR2 SNEGSKA (reference sequence). The CDR3 is 13 amino acids. This chain's CDR3 is CSARDFNSYEQYF. The CDR3 DNA sequence: TGCAGTGCTAGAGACTTTAACTCCTACGAGCAGTACTTC.

The chain has TRBV20-1 and TRBJ1-6; possible D gene TRBD1, 5 bases. Germline lookup yields CDR1 DFQATT and CDR2 SNEGSKA (reference sequence). The CDR3 extends over 14 amino acids. V shed 3 bases and J shed 7 bases, with 13 bases lying between them. CDR3 residues: CSASPGPINSPLHF. CDR3 in DNA: TGCAGTGCTAGTCCGGGACCGATAAATTCACCCCTCCACTTT.

The V gene is TRBV2, the J gene TRBJ2-5, with a tentative D call TRBD2 (6 bases). V was pared by 3 bases and J by 11 bases, with 19 bases between. CDR1 is SNHLY, CDR2 FYNNEI, per germline. The CDR3 has 14 residues. The CDR3 protein is CASSDRRTRREQYF. CDR3 nucleotide sequence: TGTGCCAGCAGTGATAGGCGAACAAGGAGGGAGCAGTACTTC.

The chain joins TRBV20-1 to TRBJ2-3, with D maybe TRBD2 (6 bases). This CDR3 has 15 residues. Germline CDR1 and CDR2: DFQATT and SNEGSKA (reference sequence). V was trimmed by 3 bases and J by 0 bases, leaving 13 bases between them. CDR3 nucleotides: TGCAGTGCTAGGGGTAGCGGCCGGAGCACAGATACGCAGTATTTT. Its protein product is CSARGSGRSTDTQYF.

The table lists this clonotype with a count of one. V gene TRBV7-2 combines with J gene TRBJ2-3, with 10 bases aligning to TRBD2. The CDR3 totals 15 residues. J lost 5 bases, V lost 2 bases, and 4 bases had no gene match. The germline gives CDR1 SGHTA, CDR2 FQGNSA. The CDR3 protein is CASSLSGGGLDTQYF. In DNA, the CDR3 is TGTGCCAGCAGCTTAAGCGGGGGGGGCTTAGATACGCAGTATTTT.

The chain couples TRBV12-3 or TRBV12-4 to TRBJ1-6; tentative D call: TRBD1 (6 bases). Trimming cost V 4 bases and J 5 bases, with 9 bases left between them. CDR3 size: 14 residues. The CDR3 here is CASSWAGDNSPLHF. CDR3 DNA: TGTGCCAGCAGTTGGGCAGGGGATAATTCACCCCTCCACTTT.

J is TRBJ2-7 and V is TRBV5-5, with 9 positions matching TRBD1. The V gene end was trimmed by 5 bases and the J gene end by 3 bases; junction bases not matched to a gene: 6. The CDR3 sequence is 14 residues long. The V gene's germline CDR1 is SGHKS and CDR2 YYEKEE (reference sequence). In nucleotides, the CDR3 is TGTGCCAGCAGACAGGGGGCTTCTCACTACGAGCAGTACTTC. Its translation: CASRQGASHYEQYF.

The genes are TRBV28 and TRBJ1-2, with D tentatively TRBD1 (6 bases). Germline lookup yields CDR1 MDHEN and CDR2 SYDVKM. The V end lost 10 bases, the J end lost 8 bases, and 14 bases lay between the germline ends. This CDR3 spans 11 amino acids. The CDR3 nucleotides are TGTGCCATCCCAGGGGTGCAAGGCTACACCTTC. Encoded protein: CAIPGVQGYTF.

This clonotype was seen a single time. The rearrangement uses TRBV6-2 or TRBV6-3 and TRBJ1-1; D not certain. Trimming stripped 6 bases from V and 7 bases from J, with 15 bases between. This CDR3 contains 13 residues. Germline CDR1 MNHEY, CDR2 SVGEGT. The CDR3 sequence is CASRNTVWVEAFF. The CDR3 bases are TGTGCCAGCAGAAACACGGTGTGGGTTGAAGCTTTCTTT.

This chain connects TRBV11-2 to TRBJ2-7; possible D gene TRBD1, 6 bases. Germline assignment: CDR1 SGHAT and CDR2 FQNNGV. This CDR3 contains 12 residues. Trimming pared 5 bases from V and 6 bases from J, leaving 11 bases between. The DNA for the CDR3 is TGTGCCAGCAGCAACTTAGGGGGCGAGCAGTACTTC. This encodes CASSNLGGEQYF.

The chain links TRBV6-2 or TRBV6-3 to TRBJ2-2; D unclear. V was trimmed by 6 bases and J by 5 bases, leaving 19 bases between them. The germline CDR1 and CDR2 sequences are MNHEY and SVGEGT. CDR3 length equals 16 residues. As DNA, the CDR3 is TGTGCCAGCAGCTTACGTGGGCAGTCCGTGACCGGGGAGCTGTTTTTT. Translated: CASSLRGQSVTGELFF.

This chain uses TRBV29-1 with TRBJ1-2; D is uncertain. Trimming shortened V by 2 bases and J by 8 bases, and 9 bases separated the two germline ends. The CDR3 sequence is 11 residues long. Germline CDR1 and CDR2: SQVTM and ANQGSEA. CDR3 residues: CSVEWNPGYTF. The CDR3 nucleotides are TGCAGCGTTGAATGGAATCCCGGCTACACCTTC.

The chain's CDR3 is CASSFGTANNEQYF. The CDR3 DNA sequence: TGCGCCAGCAGCTTCGGGACAGCCAACAATGAGCAGTACTTC. The chain recombines TRBV5-1 with TRBJ2-5, with 7 bases aligning to TRBD1. Trimming removed 2 bases from V and 11 bases from J; junction bases left unmatched: 12. CDR1 is SGHRS and CDR2 is YFSETQ in the germline V gene. The CDR3 length is 14 residues.

This clonotype was seen more than once but under ten times. This rearrangement joins TRBV5-8 to TRBJ2-6; 8 bases align to TRBD1. The germline gives CDR1 SGHTS, CDR2 YDEGEE. The V gene end was trimmed by 3 bases and the J gene end by 12 bases; junction bases not matched to a gene: 8. CDR3 length equals 14 residues. The CDR3: CASSSPGQVPVLTF. The DNA for the CDR3 is TGTGCCAGCAGCTCGCCGGGACAGGTCCCCGTCCTGACTTTC. Looking up the rest from reference TRBV5-8 and TRBJ2-6 gives the full variable domain: EAGVTQSPTHLIKTRGQQATLRCSPISGHTSVYWYQQALGLGLQFLLWYDEGEERNRGNFPPRFSGRQFPNYSSELNVNALELEDSALYLCASSSPGQVPVLTFGAGSRLTVL.

The rearrangement uses TRBV20-1 and TRBJ1-5; D uncertain. Trimming stripped 0 bases from V and 1 base from J, with 16 bases between. The germline V gene has CDR1 DFQATT and CDR2 SNEGSKA (reference sequence). This CDR3 has 17 residues. The CDR3: CSARDPKAPGSNQPQHF. In DNA, the CDR3 is TGCAGTGCTAGAGATCCCAAGGCACCAGGAAGCAATCAGCCCCAGCATTTT.

V gene TRBV28 combines with J gene TRBJ2-5, with D possibly matching TRBD1 (6 bases). The CDR3 runs 14 residues. Germline CDR1 and CDR2: MDHEN and SYDVKM. The V end lost 6 bases, the J end lost 3 bases, and 14 bases lay between the germline ends. The chain's CDR3 is CASRRWGQEETQYF. The DNA of the CDR3 is TGTGCCAGCAGGAGGTGGGGACAAGAAGAGACCCAGTACTTC. The variable domain in full, completed from reference TRBV28 and TRBJ2-5, reads DVKVTQSSRYLVKRTGEKVFLECVQDMDHENMFWYRQDPGLGLRLIYFSYDVKMKEKGDIPEGYSVSREKKERFSLILESASTNQTSMYLCASRRWGQEETQYFGPGTRLLVL.

In its sample, this clonotype was seen a few times. The chain carries TRBV7-9 and TRBJ2-1, with D tentatively TRBD2 (5 bases). CDR1 and CDR2 from the germline V gene are SEHNR and FQNEAQ (reference sequence). The CDR3 loop spans 13 amino acids. Trimming took 4 bases from V and 13 from J, leaving 17 bases between them. This CDR3 reads CASSSPDGVTQFF. The CDR3 region has the DNA TGTGCCAGCAGCTCCCCGGACGGGGTGACTCAGTTCTTC.

The genes are TRBV20-1 and TRBJ2-7; 9 nucleotides line up with TRBD1. This CDR3 spans 14 amino acids. Losses at the gene ends were 5 bases for V and 6 bases for J; bases not matched to a gene: 11. The germline V gene encodes CDR1 DFQATT and CDR2 SNEGSKA (reference sequence). The CDR3 region is CSAYPGTGICEQYF. In DNA form, the CDR3 reads TGCAGTGCTTATCCCGGGACAGGGATCTGCGAGCAGTACTTC.

The chain recombines TRBV25-1 with TRBJ1-2; 7 bases line up with TRBD1. The CDR3 is 15 residues long. Trimming took 3 bases from V and 8 from J; bases not matched to a gene: 12. CDR1 and CDR2 from the germline V gene are MGHDK and SYGVNS. The CDR3 loop is CASSDLYKGARGYTF. The CDR3 DNA is TGTGCCAGCAGTGATCTCTATAAGGGGGCACGAGGCTACACCTTC.

The V gene is TRBV5-1, the J gene TRBJ1-2, with 7 bases that match TRBD1. V trimming: 3 bases; J trimming: 4 bases; junction bases outside the gene matches: 6. The CDR3 runs 14 residues. Per germline, CDR1 SGHRS and CDR2 YFSETQ. Here the CDR3 DNA reads TGCGCCAGCAGCTCGTACGGGACAGCCTATGGCTACACCTTC. It codes for CASSSYGTAYGYTF.

Only a few counts were recorded for this clonotype. This sequence joins TRBV4-1 and TRBJ1-1, with D maybe TRBD1 (6 bases). CDR3 size: 14 residues. CDR1 and CDR2 from the germline V gene are MGHRA and YSYEKL. Trimming shortened V by 0 bases and J by 7 bases, and 12 bases separated the two germline ends. CDR3 protein: CASSQDRGQGEAFF. The DNA for the CDR3 is TGCGCCAGCAGCCAAGATAGGGGACAAGGTGAAGCTTTCTTT.

The rearrangement links TRBV7-9 to TRBJ2-2, with a possible D match to TRBD1 (5 bases). Trimming took off 4 bases at V and 1 base at J, with 13 bases between the two ends. Germline V lookup: CDR1 SEHNR, CDR2 FQNEAQ (reference sequence). This CDR3 is 16 amino acids long. CDR3 nucleotide sequence: TGTGCCAGCAGCTCCCAGACAGCGAAGAACACCGGGGAGCTGTTTTTT. Translated, it gives CASSSQTAKNTGELFF.